These T cell receptor beta chains were read from a single sample in a study of cytomegalovirus exposure and HLA in healthy donors. The assay was immunoSEQ multiplex PCR, and TCRdb's table has in-frame clones only and misses some. The sample has tens of thousands of clones; 78% are singletons. Sequenced material: PBMCs. The receptors were gathered from a male donor in good health and CMV-seropositive. Each CDR3 is given with its conserved first and last residue. The order of the fields is D gene, clone size, V gene, J gene, CDR3 DNA, CDR3 protein. The D gene is left open where the match is weak. The size of a clone is reported for some rows only, either as once, few or many, or as a class for expanded clones.

-	-	TRBV28	TRBJ1-6	TGTGCCAGCAGTCGACACTCTTTATATTCACCCCTCCACTTT	CASSRHSLYSPLHF
TRBD1	-	TRBV19	TRBJ2-7	TGTGCCAGTAGCACGACAGGGAACGAGCAGTACTTC	CASSTTGNEQYF
-	-	TRBV27	TRBJ2-1	TGTGCCAGCAGTTTACATAGCGGAAACAATGAGCAGTTCTTC	CASSLHSGNNEQFF
TRBD1	few	TRBV10-3	TRBJ2-7	TGTGCCATCCGTGGGACAGGGAGTCCCTACGAGCAGTACTTC	CAIRGTGSPYEQYF
-	-	TRBV7-6	TRBJ1-3	TGTGCCAGCAGCCCCGCCGGGACTGCCTCTGGAAACACCATATATTTT	CASSPAGTASGNTIYF
-	-	TRBV6-1	TRBJ2-3	TGTGCCAGCAGTGAAGGACAGACCACAGATACGCAGTATTTT	CASSEGQTTDTQYF
-	-	TRBV28	TRBJ1-3	TGTGCCAGCAGTTTAGGGCAGTACTCTGGAAACACCATATATTTT	CASSLGQYSGNTIYF
-	-	TRBV28	TRBJ1-1	TGTGCCAGCAGTTTAGTCGAGCCTAACTCGGCTTTCTTT	CASSLVEPNSAFF
-	-	TRBV5-1	TRBJ2-2	TGCGCCAGCAGCTTGGGGGCCCAGGGGAGCACCGGGGAGCTGTTTTTT	CASSLGAQGSTGELFF
-	-	TRBV5-8	TRBJ2-1	TGTGCCAGCAGCCACCCGTTGGAGTGGAATGAGCAGTTCTTC	CASSHPLEWNEQFF
-	once	TRBV4-2	TRBJ2-3	TGTGCCAGCTCGACGGGGTCTGATACGCAGTATTTT	CASSTGSDTQYF
-	-	TRBV5-8	TRBJ1-2	TGTGCCAGCAGAGGGAGGACCGGCTATGGCTACACCTTC	CASRGRTGYGYTF
-	-	TRBV15	TRBJ2-1	TGTGCCACCAGCCGAGCGGAGGGCTACTCCTACAATGAGCAGTTCTTC	CATSRAEGYSYNEQFF
-	once	TRBV5-1	TRBJ2-3	TGCGCCAGCAGCCGGCTAGGGGGTGAAGGAGCAGATACGCAGTATTTT	CASSRLGGEGADTQYF
-	-	TRBV27	TRBJ2-7	TGTGCCAGCAGTCAGGGACTCAATGGGGTTTCCTACGAGCAGTACTTC	CASSQGLNGVSYEQYF
TRBD2	once	TRBV27	TRBJ2-2	TGTGCCAGCAGTTTATTGGCCCCACTAGCGGGCCGCACCGGGGAGCTGTTTTTT	CASSLLAPLAGRTGELFF
-	-	TRBV27	TRBJ1-2	TGTGCCAGCAGTTATTGCAGGGACTGTGGCTACACCTTC	CASSYCRDCGYTF
TRBD1	-	TRBV6-6	TRBJ1-5	TGTGCCAGCATTCTTGCAGAGGGGGCTGCTCAGCCCCAGCATTTT	CASILAEGAAQPQHF
TRBD2	once	TRBV27	TRBJ2-1	TGTGCCAGCAGTTTACTGGCGGGAGGGCCCTCCAATGAGCAGTTCTTC	CASSLLAGGPSNEQFF
-	-	TRBV11-2	TRBJ2-5	TGTGCCAGCAGCTTAGCGAGAGGGTCCGGACGAGAGACCCAGTACTTC	CASSLARGSGRETQYF
TRBD2	once	TRBV5-1	TRBJ2-5	TGCGCCAGCAGCTTCGGACTAGCGGGGCAAGAGACCCAGTACTTC	CASSFGLAGQETQYF
-	-	TRBV27	TRBJ1-4	TGTGCCAGCAGCCCTATCCCCCCAGGGTGGGCAACTAATGAAAAACTGTTTTTT	CASSPIPPGWATNEKLFF
-	-	TRBV20-1	TRBJ1-1	TGCAGTGCTAGTCCGGGGGCTGAAGCTTTCTTT	CSASPGAEAFF
-	-	TRBV30	TRBJ1-1	TGTGCCTGGAGTGATACTGAGAACACTGAAGCTTTCTTT	CAWSDTENTEAFF
-	-	TRBV4-1	TRBJ1-1	TGCGCCAGCAGCCAATGGCGGATGAACACTGAAGCTTTCTTT	CASSQWRMNTEAFF
-	-	TRBV7-2	TRBJ1-6	TGTGCCAGCAGCTTAGCGCGGGGGGGCATAAATTCACCCCTCCACTTT	CASSLARGGINSPLHF
TRBD2	-	TRBV28	TRBJ2-7	TGTGCCAGCAATCCCGCGGGGGACGGAAGCTCCTACGAGCAGTACTTC	CASNPAGDGSSYEQYF
TRBD1	few	TRBV6-1	TRBJ1-1	TGTGCCAGCAGGACGGACAGGGCATGGGCTGAAGCTTTCTTT	CASRTDRAWAEAFF
-	-	TRBV7-9	TRBJ1-1	TGTGCCAGCAGCTTCGGCAGGGGCGACACTGAAGCTTTCTTT	CASSFGRGDTEAFF
-	-	TRBV28	TRBJ1-2	TGTGCCAGCAGTTTAAGCCAGGGGAGAGCTAACTATGGCTACACCTTC	CASSLSQGRANYGYTF
-	-	TRBV10-3	TRBJ2-3	TGTGCCATCAGTGAGGGTTGGGGAGGAGGCACAGATACGCAGTATTTT	CAISEGWGGGTDTQYF
-	-	TRBV7-6	TRBJ2-3	TGTGCCAGCAGCTTAGCGTCACAGGGACAACTGTTCGGCACAGATACGCAGTATTTT	CASSLASQGQLFGTDTQYF
TRBD2	-	TRBV7-9	TRBJ2-2	TGTGCCAGCAGGCATAGGACTAGCGGGAGCTTCGGCGGGGAGCTGTTTTTT	CASRHRTSGSFGGELFF